The sequence of this T cell receptor beta chain was determined in a study of cytomegalovirus exposure and HLA in healthy donors. Study overall: Within an early data release were tens of millions of unique TCRs drawn from HLA-typed donors.

Study-wide results and caveats: Whilst most TCR sequences proved rare, a subset of public TCRs occurred across many donors.

CDR1 and CDR2 (germline): SQVTM, ANQGSEA. With V trimmed by 6 bases and J by 1 base, 7 bases remained unmatched. The CDR3 is 14 amino acids. Concerning this clone: The antigen is unknown.

PCR involved 60 Vbeta and 13 Jbeta primers. Generated by immunoSEQ multiplex PCR, the TCRdb table keeps only in-frame clones and is missing some. Among 60,000 to 75,000 clones listed, 55% to 65% were seen once. At sampling all donors were nominally healthy, likely with unrecorded immune exposures. Sequencing was done on a sample of PBMCs. This chain uses TRBV29-1 with TRBJ2-3; 7 bases match TRBD2. This TCR was sampled from a woman aged 45-65 years in good health and CMV-seronegative. CDR3 nucleotide sequence: TGCAGCGTCGGTAGGGAGGGAGGCACAGATACGCAGTATTTT. Protein product: CSVGREGGTDTQYF.